The clone carrying this T cell receptor (beta chain) has just a few counts. Its cognate antigen is unknown. The CDR3 spans 16 residues. The V gene end was trimmed by 4 bases and the J gene end by 5 bases; junction bases not matched to a gene: 10. In germline, CDR1 is SEHNR, CDR2 FQNEAQ (reference sequence). The record originates from a study of cytomegalovirus exposure and HLA in healthy donors. Study findings and constraints: There were about 160 TCR beta chains listed as cytomegalovirus-associated.

The PCR made use of 60 Vbeta and 13 Jbeta primers. Clones were sequenced by immunoSEQ multiplex PCR, and TCRdb holds only the in-frame ones, with some missing. This sample has around 130,000 clones, with 80% found just once. The V and J genes are TRBV7-9 and TRBJ2-3; 9 bases are shared with TRBD1. Sequencing was performed on PBMCs. The TCR originated in a male donor in good health and CMV-seronegative. DNA for the CDR3: TGTGCCAGCAGCTCCGTACAGGGGGCGTTAAAAGATACGCAGTATTTT. It specifies CASSSVQGALKDTQYF. Full variable domain (remainder filled in from reference TRBV7-9 and TRBJ2-3): DTGVSQNPRHKITKRGQNVTFRCDPISEHNRLYWYRQTLGQGPEFLTYFQNEAQLEKSRLLSDRFSAERPKGSFSTLEIQRTEQGDSAMYLCASSSVQGALKDTQYFGPGTRLTVL.